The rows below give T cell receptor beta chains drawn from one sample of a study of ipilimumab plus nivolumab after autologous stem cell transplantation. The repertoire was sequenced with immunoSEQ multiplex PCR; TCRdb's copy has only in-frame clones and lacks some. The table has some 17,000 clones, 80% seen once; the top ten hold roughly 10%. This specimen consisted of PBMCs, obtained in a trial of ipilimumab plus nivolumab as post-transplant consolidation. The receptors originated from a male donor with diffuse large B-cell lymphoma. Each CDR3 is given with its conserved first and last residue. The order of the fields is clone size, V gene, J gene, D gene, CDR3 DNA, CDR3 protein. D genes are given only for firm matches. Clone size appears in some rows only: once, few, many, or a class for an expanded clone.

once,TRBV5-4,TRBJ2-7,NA,TGTGCCAGCAGCCACGACTCCTACGAGCAGTACTTC,CASSHDSYEQYF
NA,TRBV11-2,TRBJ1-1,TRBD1,TGTGCCAGCAGCTCCCGGAACCGGGACAGGGGTAATGAAGCTTTCTTT,CASSSRNRDRGNEAFF
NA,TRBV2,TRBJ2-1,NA,TGTGCCAGTAACCGAAGAGGGAATGAGCAGTTCTTC,CASNRRGNEQFF
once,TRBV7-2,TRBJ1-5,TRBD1,TGTGCCAGCAGCCCGGGTGTAGGGGGCAGTCAGCCCCAGCATTTT,CASSPGVGGSQPQHF
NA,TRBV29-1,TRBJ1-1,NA,TGCAGCGTCACCCCCTGGGGGGACACTGAAGCTTTCTTT,CSVTPWGDTEAFF
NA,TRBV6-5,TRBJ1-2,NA,TGTGCCAGCAGTTACTCGCGAGGGGTGTCTGGCTACACCTTC,CASSYSRGVSGYTF
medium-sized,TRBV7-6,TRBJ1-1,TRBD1,TGTGCCAGCAGCCCCGGGACAGGAGAACTGAACACTGAAGCTTTCTTT,CASSPGTGELNTEAFF
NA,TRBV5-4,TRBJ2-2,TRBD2,TGTGCCAGCAGCTTGGCCGGGGGGGCCCCCACCGGGGAGCTGTTTTTT,CASSLAGGAPTGELFF
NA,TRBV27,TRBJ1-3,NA,TGTGCCAGCGCACTTCGGGGCCAGGGCCGAAACTCTGGAAACACCATATATTTT,CASALRGQGRNSGNTIYF
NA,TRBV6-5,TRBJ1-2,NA,TGTGCCAGCAAAGACAGGCGGGCGAACGGCTACACCTTC,CASKDRRANGYTF
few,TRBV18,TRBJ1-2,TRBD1,TGTGCCAGCTCACCAGAACAGGGGGCGCAGGTCTATGGCTACACCTTC,CASSPEQGAQVYGYTF
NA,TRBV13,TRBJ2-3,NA,TGTGCCAGCAGCTTAAATACCTTTACGCAGTATTTT,CASSLNTFTQYF
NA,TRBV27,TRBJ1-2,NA,TGTGCCAGCAGCGGGCGTAAGGGGGTTAACTATGGCTACACCTTC,CASSGRKGVNYGYTF
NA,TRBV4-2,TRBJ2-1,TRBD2,TGTGCCAGCACCCCCAGCATCACGGGGGGGAATCATGAGCAGTTCTTC,CASTPSITGGNHEQFF
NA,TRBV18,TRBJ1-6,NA,TGTGCCAGCTCCCAGGGGTTGGGGGGTAATTCACCCCTCCACTTT,CASSQGLGGNSPLHF
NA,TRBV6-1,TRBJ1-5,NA,TGTGCCAGCAGTGAGGCGGGTAATACGCCCCAGCATTTT,CASSEAGNTPQHF
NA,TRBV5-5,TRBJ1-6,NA,TGTGCCAGCAGCTTGCTTGCTTCCTATAATTCACCCCTCCACTTT,CASSLLASYNSPLHF
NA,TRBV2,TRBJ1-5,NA,TGTGCCAGCAGTGAGGAACCCCGGCAGCCCCAGCATTTT,CASSEEPRQPQHF
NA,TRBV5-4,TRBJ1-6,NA,TGTGCCAGCAGCACCAGGGGAGTTGATGGTTCACCCCTCCACTTT,CASSTRGVDGSPLHF
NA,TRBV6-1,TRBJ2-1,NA,TGTGCCAGCTCCAGAAAACCAGCGGACCACAATGAGCAGTTCTTC,CASSRKPADHNEQFF
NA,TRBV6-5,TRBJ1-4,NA,TGTGCCACCGCGGGGGGTGCAACTAATGAAAAACTGTTTTTT,CATAGGATNEKLFF
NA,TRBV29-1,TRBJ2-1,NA,TGCAGCGTTGAAGCGGAGGGGATTCAGCAGTTCTTC,CSVEAEGIQQFF
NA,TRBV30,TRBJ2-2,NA,TGTGCCCTCCAGGGGAGGGCCGGGGAGCTGTTTTTT,CALQGRAGELFF
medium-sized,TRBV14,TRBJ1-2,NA,TGTGCCAGCAGCCAAGTGGGCACAGGGTGGTCTGGCTACACCTTC,CASSQVGTGWSGYTF
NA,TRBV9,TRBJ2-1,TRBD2,TGTGCCAGCGGGACTAGCGGGGGGGATGAGCAGTTCTTC,CASGTSGGDEQFF
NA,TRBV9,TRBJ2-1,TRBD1,TGTGCCAGCAGCGCCTACGTTACAGGGGGCGTAGAGCAGTTCTTC,CASSAYVTGGVEQFF
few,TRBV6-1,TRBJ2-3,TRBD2,TGTGCCAGCAGTACCAAGCGGGGGGGGGCAGATACGCAGTATTTT,CASSTKRGGADTQYF
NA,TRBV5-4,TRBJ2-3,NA,TGTGCCAGCAGCCAGACTAGTAACTCAGATACGCAGTATTTT,CASSQTSNSDTQYF
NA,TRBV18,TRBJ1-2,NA,TGTGCCAGCTCAAACCCCGGGGCTGATGGCTACACCTTC,CASSNPGADGYTF
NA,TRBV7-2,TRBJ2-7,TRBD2,TGTGCCAGCAGCTTACGGTCGGGCGGGGGGCCCGCGGGGGAGCAGTACTTC,CASSLRSGGGPAGEQYF
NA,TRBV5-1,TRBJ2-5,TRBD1,TGCGCCAGCAGCTTGGTCGGGACAGGCTTGGAGACCCAGTACTTC,CASSLVGTGLETQYF
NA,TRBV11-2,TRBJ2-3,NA,TGTGCCAGCAGCTCAGGAGACACCTTCTCGCAGTATTTT,CASSSGDTFSQYF
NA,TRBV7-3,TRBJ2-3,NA,TGTGCCAGCAGCCCACAGGGAGATACGCAGTATTTT,CASSPQGDTQYF
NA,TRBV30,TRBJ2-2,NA,TGTGCCTGGGACAAGGACTACGGCATCGGGGAGCTGTTTTTT,CAWDKDYGIGELFF
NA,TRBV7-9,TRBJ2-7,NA,TGTGCCAGCAGCGGACCTTATGGACGGACCTCCTACGAGCAGTACTTC,CASSGPYGRTSYEQYF
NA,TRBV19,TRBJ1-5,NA,TGTGCCAGTAGTCGGGAGGCTAGCAATCAGCCCCAGCATTTT,CASSREASNQPQHF
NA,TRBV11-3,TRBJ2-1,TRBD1,TGTGCCAGCAGCTTAAGACAGGGGGCTTCCGATGAGCAGTTCTTC,CASSLRQGASDEQFF
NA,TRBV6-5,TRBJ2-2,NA,TGTGCCAGCAGTCCTTATTTGACCGGGGAGCTGTTTTTT,CASSPYLTGELFF
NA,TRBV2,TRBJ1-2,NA,TGTGCCAGCAGTGAAGCGCAGAGGGTCGGCTACACCTTC,CASSEAQRVGYTF
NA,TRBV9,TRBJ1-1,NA,TGTGCCAGCAGCGTAGGCCATGAGGGTACTGAAGCTTTCTTT,CASSVGHEGTEAFF